This T cell receptor (beta chain) is from a study of early T cells in non-severe SARS-CoV-2 infection. In its sample, this clonotype was seen many times. Trimming took 0 bases from V and 0 from J; bases not matched to a gene: 7. The CDR3 contains 19 residues. CDR1 and CDR2 (germline): SGHAT, FQNNGV. TCRdb called the 5' RACE reads again in MiXCR, with one record for every CDR3 protein. Of 55,000 to 65,000 distinct CDR3 sequences in the sample, 10% to 14% are singletons; the top ten hold under 2%. The sequencing input was whole blood. This rearrangement joins TRBV11-2 to TRBJ2-5, with TRBD2 matching 13 bases. This clonotype was sampled from an adult who was a healthcare worker with PCR-confirmed SARS-CoV-2 infection or an uninfected control (not recorded which). CDR3 in DNA: TGTGCCAGCAGCTTAGATGTGTTGGGACTAGCGGGGAACCAAGAGACCCAGTACTTC. It encodes CASSLDVLGLAGNQETQYF.